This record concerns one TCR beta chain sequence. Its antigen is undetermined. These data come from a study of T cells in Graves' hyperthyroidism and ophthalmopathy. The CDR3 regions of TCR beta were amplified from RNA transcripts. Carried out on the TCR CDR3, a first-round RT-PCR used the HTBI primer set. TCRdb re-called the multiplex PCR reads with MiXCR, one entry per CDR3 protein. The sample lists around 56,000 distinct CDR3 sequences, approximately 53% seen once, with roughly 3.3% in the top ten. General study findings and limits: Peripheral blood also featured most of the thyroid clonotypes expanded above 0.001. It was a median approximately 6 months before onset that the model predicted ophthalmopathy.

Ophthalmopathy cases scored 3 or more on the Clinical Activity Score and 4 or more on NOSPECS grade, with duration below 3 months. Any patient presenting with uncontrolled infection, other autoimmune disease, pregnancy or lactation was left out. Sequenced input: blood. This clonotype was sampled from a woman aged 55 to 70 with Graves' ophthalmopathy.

The CDR3, as DNA: TGCAGTGGACTAGCGGGAGGGCACTACTCCTACGAGCAGTACTTC. Translated: CSGLAGGHYSYEQYF. The chain employs TRBV20-1 and TRBJ2-7; TRBD2 agrees at 14 bases. The CDR3 consists of 15 residues. Germline V CDR1 and CDR2: DFQATT, SNEGSKA (reference sequence). With V trimmed by 7 bases and J by 0 bases, 5 bases remained unmatched.